These T cell receptor beta chains were read from a single sample in a study of shared clonotypes between healthy human individuals. Profiling relied on immunoSEQ multiplex PCR, and the TCRdb table lists in-frame clones only, not all of them. The sample lists some 1,900,000 clones, approximately 94% occurring once. The sequenced material came from naive CD8+ T cells sorted from blood. Source of these receptors: a man aged 18 to 30 in good health. Each CDR3 is given without its conserved first and last residue.

j_call v_call cdr3_aa
TRBJ2-5 TRBV18 ASSPPSSGNRETQY
TRBJ2-3 TRBV9 ASSGFSSGGDYTQY
TRBJ1-4 TRBV30 AWTREGEKLF
TRBJ1-2 TRBV4-1 ASSQDGEPRYGYT
TRBJ2-7 TRBV5-6 ASSLGSSYEQY
TRBJ2-1 TRBV6-4 ASSEQGTYNEQF
TRBJ2-5 TRBV27 ASRPLRQETQY
TRBJ2-7 TRBV14 ASSQVSGSSYEQY
TRBJ2-7 TRBV6-6 ASNSYGQGLIGEQY
TRBJ2-7 TRBV4-1 ASSPLAGSSYEQY
TRBJ2-1 TRBV29-1 SVETGARQSNEQF
TRBJ2-7 TRBV6-5 ASSYSVGQGVYEQY
TRBJ2-7 TRBV7-9 ASSLALDDEQY
TRBJ2-7 TRBV27 ASSLGGPLYEQY
TRBJ1-1 TRBV6-6 ASSYSTAENTEAF
TRBJ1-5 TRBV6-1 ASGGLGPQH
TRBJ2-3 TRBV6-5 ASSSPSSDTQY
TRBJ2-1 TRBV9 ASNAAGGPNEQF
TRBJ1-3 TRBV6-5 ASSRDSGSGDTIY
TRBJ1-3 TRBV7-9 AFEADGNTIY
TRBJ1-2 TRBV9 ASSVAPLGQGADRYT
TRBJ2-7 TRBV11-2 ASSSYGLTYEQY
TRBJ1-4 TRBV18 ASSSPELANEKLF
TRBJ2-2 TRBV9 ASSVAVGDAGRDTGELF
TRBJ1-2 TRBV30 AWSPDRVDYGYT
TRBJ1-1 TRBV7-3 ASSLMGGAAEAF
TRBJ2-7 TRBV5-4 ASSLARDTYEQY
TRBJ1-5 TRBV27 ASSLGGSNQPQH
TRBJ2-1 TRBV9 ASSVGQGREYNEQF
TRBJ2-1 TRBV7-3 ASSLSGYNEQF
TRBJ2-7 TRBV5-8 ASSHGTLEQY
TRBJ2-6 TRBV27 ASSLGQGSGANVLT
TRBJ1-2 TRBV11-2 ASSLSLGGQGNGYT
TRBJ1-1 TRBV2 ASSDDRMNTEAF
TRBJ2-7 TRBV2 ASVGTVTYEQY
TRBJ1-1 TRBV7-8 ASSLYGGDTEAF
TRBJ1-1 TRBV7-9 ASSLGTGVNTEAF
TRBJ2-1 TRBV5-6 ASSWSLGNEQF
TRBJ1-1 TRBV4-2 ASSQVGAGVTEAF
TRBJ2-7 TRBV4-3 ASSQDVGYEQY
TRBJ2-5 TRBV11-2 ASSFELADQETQY
TRBJ1-2 TRBV4-1 ASSLQGGDGYT
TRBJ2-7 TRBV9 ASSVEGGDEQY
TRBJ2-1 TRBV2 ASSIWGRSSYNEQF
TRBJ2-2 TRBV13 ASSATYAPGTGELF
TRBJ2-3 TRBV11-2 ASSITTGQGRADTQY
TRBJ2-5 TRBV6-5 ASTRGGGGETQY
TRBJ2-1 TRBV29-1 SVIVNEQF
TRBJ1-1 TRBV6-5 ASSYSGQVNTEAF
TRBJ1-2 TRBV10-2 ASSDVGDYGYT
TRBJ1-1 TRBV7-6 ASSLAGNTEAF
TRBJ2-3 TRBV10-1 ASSESGGTSTDTQY
TRBJ2-5 TRBV13 ASSLGSRGRETQY
TRBJ1-6 TRBV5-5 ASSDTGGPYYNSPLH